Each of the 17 T cell receptor beta chains below was sequenced from the same sample in a study of neurological immune-mediated disorders. TCRdb passed the 5' RACE reads through MiXCR, listing each CDR3 protein once. The sample has tens of thousands of distinct CDR3 sequences; 2.6% are singletons. The sequenced material came from PBMCs. The source of these receptors is a young woman with multiple sclerosis.

This clonotype was recorded at least ten times. This chain connects TRBV7-2 to TRBJ2-3; the match to TRBD2 covers 14 bases. The CDR3 covers 17 residues. Per germline, CDR1 SGHTA and CDR2 FQGNSA. The junction had 6 bases not matched to a gene; V was cut back by 3 bases and J by 4 bases. CDR3 in amino acids: CASSFLGLAGVADTQYF. Written as DNA, the CDR3 is TGTGCCAGCAGCTTTTTGGGACTAGCGGGAGTGGCAGATACGCAGTATTTT.

The table lists this clonotype with many counts. The chain recombines TRBV20-1 with TRBJ1-1, with D maybe TRBD1 (5 bases). In germline, CDR1 is DFQATT, CDR2 SNEGSKA (reference sequence). Between the trimmed V and J ends, which lost 3 bases and 2 bases, there was a span of 10 bases. The CDR3 totals 13 residues. Here the CDR3 DNA reads TGCAGTGCTAGGCCGGGGGAAAACACTGAAGCTTTCTTT. Translating it yields CSARPGENTEAFF.

There are many counts of this clonotype. J is TRBJ2-2 and V is TRBV29-1; unclear D gene. The CDR3 totals 11 residues. CDR1 is SQVTM and CDR2 is ANQGSEA in the germline V gene. The CDR3 nucleotides read TGCAGTGTCTCGGCCGCCGGGGAGCTGTTTTTT. This codes for CSVSAAGELFF.

This clonotype was seen many times. The chain carries TRBV24-1 and TRBJ2-1, with D possibly TRBD2 on 6 matching bases. The CDR3 spans 18 residues. The V gene's germline CDR1 is KGHDR and CDR2 SFDVKD. The V end was cut by 3 bases, the J end by 0 bases, with 17 bases between. CDR3 bases: TGTGCCACCAGTGATCCGAAGATAGCGGAGAGCTCCTACAATGAGCAGTTCTTC. Translation gives CATSDPKIAESSYNEQFF.

This clonotype appeared many times. The chain uses TRBV7-2 and TRBJ2-7; D is possibly TRBD1 (6 bases). Trimming removed 5 bases at V and 6 bases at J, with 14 bases between. The CDR3 extends over 13 amino acids. Germline V CDR1 and CDR2: SGHTA, FQGNSA. The CDR3 region is CASSHAGGVEQYF. CDR3 in DNA: TGTGCCAGCAGCCATGCTGGGGGCGTCGAGCAGTACTTC.

This clonotype has ten or more counts. CDR3 protein: CASSLGTSGIPYEQYF. CDR3 DNA sequence: TGCGCCAGCAGCTTGGGGACTAGCGGGATTCCCTACGAGCAGTACTTC. V gene TRBV5-1 combines with J gene TRBJ2-7, with TRBD2 matching 12 bases. The CDR3 is 16 amino acids. CDR1 is SGHRS and CDR2 is YFSETQ in the germline V gene. The ends lost 0 bases at V and 2 bases at J; junction bases unmatched: 3. Filled out from reference TRBV5-1 and TRBJ2-7, the complete variable domain reads KAGVTQTPRYLIKTRGQQVTLSCSPISGHRSVSWYQQTPGQGLQFLFEYFSETQRNKGNFPGRFSGRQFSNSRSEMNVSTLELGDSALYLCASSLGTSGIPYEQYFGPGTRLTVT.

This clonotype showed up many times. The chain carries TRBV20-1 and TRBJ2-1; tentative D call: TRBD2 (6 bases). This CDR3 region has 13 residues. V was pared by 6 bases and J by 5 bases, with 14 bases between. CDR1 is DFQATT, CDR2 SNEGSKA, per germline (reference sequence). The CDR3, as DNA: TGCAGTGCCCGACTAGTAACAAACAATGAGCAGTTCTTC. Encoded protein: CSARLVTNNEQFF.

The sample holds many counts of this clonotype. The chain uses TRBV7-2 and TRBJ2-3; perhaps TRBD1 as D (6 bases). The CDR3 spans 16 residues. Between the trimmed V and J ends, which lost 4 bases and 0 bases, there was a span of 14 bases. Germline lookup yields CDR1 SGHTA and CDR2 FQGNSA. In nucleotides, the CDR3 is TGTGCCAGCAGCTCCATAACAGGGTCTAGCACAGATACGCAGTATTTT. Translated, it gives CASSSITGSSTDTQYF.

This clonotype came up many times. The rearrangement joins TRBV5-8 to TRBJ1-2; no definite D call. This CDR3 has 14 amino acids. The germline gives CDR1 SGHTS, CDR2 YDEGEE. Trimming cost V 1 base and J 5 bases, with 12 bases left between them. CDR3 sequence (DNA): TGTGCCAGCAGCTTGAAGCAAGGCGGATATGGCTACACCTTC. Amino acid sequence: CASSLKQGGYGYTF.

This clonotype was recorded many times. The genes are TRBV2 and TRBJ1-4, with D unclear. The V gene lost 2 bases and the J gene lost 2 bases, with 3 bases spanning the gap. The V gene's germline CDR1 is SNHLY and CDR2 FYNNEI. The CDR3 has 13 residues. CDR3 residues: CASSEWTNEKLFF. CDR3 DNA: TGTGCCAGCAGTGAATGGACTAATGAAAAACTGTTTTTT. Full variable domain (outside the CDR3, taken from reference TRBV2 and TRBJ1-4): EPEVTQTPSHQVTQMGQEVILRCVPISNHLYFYWYRQILGQKVEFLVSFYNNEISEKSEIFDDQFSVERPDGSNFTLKIRSTKLEDSAMYFCASSEWTNEKLFFGSGTQLSVL.

This clonotype came up many times. The chain recombines TRBV12-3 or TRBV12-4 with TRBJ1-2; D ambiguous. Trimming took 5 bases from V and 5 from J, leaving 12 bases between them. This CDR3 region has 13 residues. CDR3: CASSIDLIYGYTF. Written as DNA, the CDR3 is TGTGCCAGCAGTATCGACTTAATTTATGGCTACACCTTC.

This clonotype was counted many times. V is TRBV5-1 and J is TRBJ2-1; TRBD2 is a possible D gene (7 bases). V was shortened by 4 bases and J by 5 bases, with 16 bases between the two germline ends. Germline CDR1 is SGHRS and CDR2 is YFSETQ. The CDR3 totals 15 residues. The CDR3 loop is CASSLSGGGDNEQFF. The CDR3, as DNA: TGCGCCAGCAGCCTAAGCGGAGGGGGGGACAATGAGCAGTTCTTC.

Many counts were recorded for this clonotype. The J gene is TRBJ1-1, the V gene TRBV12-3 or TRBV12-4, with D possibly TRBD1 on 6 matching bases. This CDR3 comprises 13 residues. V lost 2 bases and J lost 8, with 12 bases in between. The CDR3 nucleotides read TGTGCCAGCAGTTTATCCTATGGACAGGAAGCTTTCTTT. It yields the protein CASSLSYGQEAFF.

This clonotype was detected ten times or more. The V and J genes are TRBV7-9 and TRBJ1-4; possible D gene TRBD1, 5 bases. Between the trimmed V and J ends, which lost 5 bases and 8 bases, there was a span of 15 bases. The germline CDR1 and CDR2 sequences are SEHNR and FQNEAQ (reference sequence). The CDR3 is 14 residues long. The CDR3 DNA sequence: TGTGCCAGCAGCCCACTTGACAGCTACGAAAAACTGTTTTTT. It codes for CASSPLDSYEKLFF. The full variable domain, with the rest looked up from reference TRBV7-9 and TRBJ1-4, is DTGVSQNPRHKITKRGQNVTFRCDPISEHNRLYWYRQTLGQGPEFLTYFQNEAQLEKSRLLSDRFSAERPKGSFSTLEIQRTEQGDSAMYLCASSPLDSYEKLFFGSGTQLSVL.

This clonotype appeared many times. The chain couples TRBV5-1 to TRBJ2-6; maybe TRBD1 (5 bases). The CDR3 covers 17 residues. V lost 3 bases to trimming and J lost 4 bases, with 17 bases between them. Germline V gene data show CDR1 as SGHRS and CDR2 as YFSETQ. CDR3 sequence (DNA): TGCGCCAGCAGCTCCGACGACACAGGCTCAGGGGCCAACGTCCTGACTTTC. Translated: CASSSDDTGSGANVLTF.

This clonotype was seen many times. The V and J genes are TRBV5-6 and TRBJ2-1; D is possibly TRBD2 (5 bases). CDR3 length: 15 residues. Germline lookup yields CDR1 SGHDT and CDR2 YYEEEE. With 3 bases removed from V and 0 bases from J, the gap between germline ends came to 10 bases. CDR3 amino acids: CASSYERSSYNEQFF. In DNA form, the CDR3 reads TGTGCCAGCAGCTACGAGCGGAGCTCCTACAATGAGCAGTTCTTC.

Many counts were recorded for this clonotype. The chain recombines TRBV6-5 with TRBJ2-3, with 13 positions matching TRBD2. CDR1 is MNHEY, CDR2 SVGAGI, per germline. Losses at the gene ends were 2 bases for V and 4 bases for J; bases not matched to a gene: 3. CDR3 length: 16 amino acids. CDR3 in amino acids: CASSYGLAGVADTQYF. Here the CDR3 DNA reads TGTGCCAGCAGTTACGGACTAGCGGGAGTTGCAGATACGCAGTATTTT.